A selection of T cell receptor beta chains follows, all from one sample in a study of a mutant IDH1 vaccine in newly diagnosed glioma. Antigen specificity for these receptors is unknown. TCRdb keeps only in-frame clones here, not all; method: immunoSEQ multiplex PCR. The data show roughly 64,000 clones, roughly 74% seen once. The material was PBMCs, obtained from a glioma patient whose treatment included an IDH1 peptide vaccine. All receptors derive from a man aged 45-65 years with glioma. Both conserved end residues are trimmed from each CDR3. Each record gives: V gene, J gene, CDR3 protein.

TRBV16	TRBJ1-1	ASSQSYYSLANTEAF
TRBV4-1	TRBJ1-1	ASSHGTGPTEAF
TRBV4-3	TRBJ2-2	ASSQDQGFTGELF
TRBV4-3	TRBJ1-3	ASSQRAWGSGNTIY
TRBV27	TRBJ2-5	ASSPGARGETQY
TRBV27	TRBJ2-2	ASSPWRDGELF
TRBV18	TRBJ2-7	ASSPPGLAGAFYEQY
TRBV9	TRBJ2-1	ASSVGDRLNYNEQF
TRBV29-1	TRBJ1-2	SVEDSGAAYYGYT
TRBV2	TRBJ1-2	ASDRENYGYT
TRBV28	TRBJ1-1	ASSLSRGWVAEAF
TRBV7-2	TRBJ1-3	ASSLANRVLGNTIY
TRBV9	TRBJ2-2	ASSGWDRGQTGELF
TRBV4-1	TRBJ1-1	ASSRGPYTEAF
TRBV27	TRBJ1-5	ASSFFPEGQPQH
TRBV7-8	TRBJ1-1	ASSLRIGRQVEAF
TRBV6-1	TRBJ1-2	ASSQGTTWTGYT
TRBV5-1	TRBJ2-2	ASSPQPPGQGNTGELF
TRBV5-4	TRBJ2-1	ASSLEILGGNEQF
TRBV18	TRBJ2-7	ASSPRASDPYEQY
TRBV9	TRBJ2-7	ASSVGQDFSYEQY
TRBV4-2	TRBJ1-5	ASSQDVGWGVGGQPQH
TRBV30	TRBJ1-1	AWSPSRGGRATEAF
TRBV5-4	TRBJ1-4	ASSSGTGEEKLF
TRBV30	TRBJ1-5	AGGAGQPQH
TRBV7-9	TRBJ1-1	ASSPLGSGTATEAF
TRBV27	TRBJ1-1	ASSPSLRGNTEAF
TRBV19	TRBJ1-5	ASSPGTGRGAEPQH
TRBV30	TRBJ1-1	AWSSDARTEAF
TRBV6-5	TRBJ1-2	ASRPLKGGGYT
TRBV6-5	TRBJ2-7	ASSSPGQGAEEQY
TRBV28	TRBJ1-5	ASSQNQPQH
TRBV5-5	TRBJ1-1	ASSFLNGGDAF
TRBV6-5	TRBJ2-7	ASSYSGTGTYEQY
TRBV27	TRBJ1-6	ASRQTGGNSPLH
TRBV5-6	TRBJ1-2	ASSLGAVGTGGYGYT
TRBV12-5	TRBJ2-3	ASGLWSTDTQY
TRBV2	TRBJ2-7	ASSEGGRPSYEQY
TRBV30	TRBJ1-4	AWAPPATNEKLF
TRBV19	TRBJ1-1	ASSEQGTNTEAF
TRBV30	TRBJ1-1	AWSVMNTEAF
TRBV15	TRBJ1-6	ATSRDRAPRGSPLH
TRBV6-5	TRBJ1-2	ASSYEGSGYT
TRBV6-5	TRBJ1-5	ASSYARDSNQPQH
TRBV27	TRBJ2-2	ARKTGESAGELF
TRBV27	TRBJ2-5	ASSVKAQETQY
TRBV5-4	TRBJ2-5	ASSFGTVQDQY
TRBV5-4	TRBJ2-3	ASSLRGGLADTQY
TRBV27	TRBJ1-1	LTRQGQNTEAF
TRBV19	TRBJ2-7	ASSWGTDGSAYSYEQY
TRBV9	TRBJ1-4	ASSVGAGGGEKLF
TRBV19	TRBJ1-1	ASSADRNTEAF
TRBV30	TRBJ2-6	ACLRDRGPSGANVLT
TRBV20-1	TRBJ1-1	SARDTEAF
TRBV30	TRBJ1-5	AWSEIRTLNQPQH
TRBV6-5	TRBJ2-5	ASSSGLPRTQY
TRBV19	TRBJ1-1	ASKSALDTEAF